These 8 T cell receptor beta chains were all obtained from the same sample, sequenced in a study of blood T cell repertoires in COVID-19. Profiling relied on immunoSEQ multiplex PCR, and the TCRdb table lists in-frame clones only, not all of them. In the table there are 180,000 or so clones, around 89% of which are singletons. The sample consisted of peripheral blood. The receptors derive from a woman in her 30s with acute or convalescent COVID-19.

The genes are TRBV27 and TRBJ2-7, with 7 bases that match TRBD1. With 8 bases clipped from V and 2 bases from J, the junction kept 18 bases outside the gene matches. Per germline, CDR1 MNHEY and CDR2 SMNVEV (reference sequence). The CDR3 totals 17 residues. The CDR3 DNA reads TGTGCCAGCGGCACGACCGGGCTCGGACAGGCCCCCTACGAGCAGTACTTC. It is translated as CASGTTGLGQAPYEQYF.

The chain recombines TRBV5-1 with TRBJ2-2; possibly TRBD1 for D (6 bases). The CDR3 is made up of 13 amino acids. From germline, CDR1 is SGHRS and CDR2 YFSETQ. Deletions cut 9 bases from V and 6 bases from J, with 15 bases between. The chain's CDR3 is CATATGQSGELFF. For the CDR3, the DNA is TGCGCCACCGCTACAGGGCAGTCCGGGGAGCTGTTTTTT.

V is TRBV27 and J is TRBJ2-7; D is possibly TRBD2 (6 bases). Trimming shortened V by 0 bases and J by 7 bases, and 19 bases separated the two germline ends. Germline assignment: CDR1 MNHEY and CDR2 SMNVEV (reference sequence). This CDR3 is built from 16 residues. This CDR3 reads CASSLSPGYGRGEQYF. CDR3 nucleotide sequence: TGTGCCAGCAGTTTATCTCCGGGGTACGGGAGAGGTGAGCAGTACTTC.

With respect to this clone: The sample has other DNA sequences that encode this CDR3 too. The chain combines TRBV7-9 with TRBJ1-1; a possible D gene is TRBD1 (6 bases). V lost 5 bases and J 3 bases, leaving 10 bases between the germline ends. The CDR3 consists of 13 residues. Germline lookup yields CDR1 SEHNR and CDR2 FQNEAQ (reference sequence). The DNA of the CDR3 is TGTGCCAGCAGCCTGACAGGATACACTGAAGCTTTCTTT. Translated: CASSLTGYTEAFF.

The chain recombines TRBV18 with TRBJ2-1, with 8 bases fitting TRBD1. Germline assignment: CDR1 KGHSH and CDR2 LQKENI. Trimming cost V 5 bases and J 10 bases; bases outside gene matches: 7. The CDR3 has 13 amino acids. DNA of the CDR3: TGTGCCAGCTCAGGCGCAGGGGGCAGCGAGCAGTTCTTC. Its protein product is CASSGAGGSEQFF.

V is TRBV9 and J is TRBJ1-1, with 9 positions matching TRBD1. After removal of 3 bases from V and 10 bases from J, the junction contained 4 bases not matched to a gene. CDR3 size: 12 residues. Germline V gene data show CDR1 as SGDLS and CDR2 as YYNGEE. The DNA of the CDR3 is TGTGCCAGCAGCGGATTGGACAGGGGAGCTTTCTTT. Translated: CASSGLDRGAFF.

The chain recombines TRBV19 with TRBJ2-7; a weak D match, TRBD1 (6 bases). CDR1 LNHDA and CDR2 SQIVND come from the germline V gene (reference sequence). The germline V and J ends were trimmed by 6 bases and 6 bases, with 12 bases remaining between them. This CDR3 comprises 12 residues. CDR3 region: CASSQTGGEQYF. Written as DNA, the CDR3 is TGTGCCAGTAGCCAGACAGGTGGCGAGCAGTACTTC.

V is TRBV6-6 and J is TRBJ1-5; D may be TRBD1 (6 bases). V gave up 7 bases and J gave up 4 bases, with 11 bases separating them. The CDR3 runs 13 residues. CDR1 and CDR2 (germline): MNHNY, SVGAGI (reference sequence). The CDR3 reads CASNPGANQPQHF. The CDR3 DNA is TGTGCCAGCAACCCAGGGGCGAATCAGCCCCAGCATTTT.